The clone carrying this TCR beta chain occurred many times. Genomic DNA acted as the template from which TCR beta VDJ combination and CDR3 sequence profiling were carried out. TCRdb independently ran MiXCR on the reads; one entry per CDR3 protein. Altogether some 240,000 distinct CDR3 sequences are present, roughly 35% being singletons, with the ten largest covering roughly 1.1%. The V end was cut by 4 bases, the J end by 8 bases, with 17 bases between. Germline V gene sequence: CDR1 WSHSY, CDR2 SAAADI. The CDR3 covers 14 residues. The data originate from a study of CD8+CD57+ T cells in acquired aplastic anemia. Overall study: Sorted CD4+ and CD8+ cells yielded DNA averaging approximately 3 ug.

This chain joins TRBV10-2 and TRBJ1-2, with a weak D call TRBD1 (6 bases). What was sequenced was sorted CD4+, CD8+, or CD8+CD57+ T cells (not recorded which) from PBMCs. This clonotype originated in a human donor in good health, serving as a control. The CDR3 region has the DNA TGCGCCAGCAGTGCTTTGTTGGGGGCGGGAGGCTACACCTTC. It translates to CASSALLGAGGYTF.